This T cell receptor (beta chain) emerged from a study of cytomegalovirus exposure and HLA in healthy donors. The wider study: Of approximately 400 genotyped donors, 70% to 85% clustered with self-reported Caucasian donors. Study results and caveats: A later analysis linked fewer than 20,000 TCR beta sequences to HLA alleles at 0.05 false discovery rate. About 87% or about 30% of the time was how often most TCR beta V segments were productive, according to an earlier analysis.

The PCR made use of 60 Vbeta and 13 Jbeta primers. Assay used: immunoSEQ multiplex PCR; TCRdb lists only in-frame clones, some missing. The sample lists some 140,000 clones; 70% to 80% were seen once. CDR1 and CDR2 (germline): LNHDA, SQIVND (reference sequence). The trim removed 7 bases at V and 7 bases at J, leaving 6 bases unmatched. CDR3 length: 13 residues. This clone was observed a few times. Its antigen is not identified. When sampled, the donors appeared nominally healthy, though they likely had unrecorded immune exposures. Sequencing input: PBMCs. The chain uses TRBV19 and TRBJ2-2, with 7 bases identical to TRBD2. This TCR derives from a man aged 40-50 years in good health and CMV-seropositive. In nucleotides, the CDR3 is TGTGCCAGTATAGGGCGGGGGAACGGGGAGCTGTTTTTT. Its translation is CASIGRGNGELFF.